This is a list of T cell receptor beta chains from one sample in a study of T cells in tuberculosis. Assay: immunoSEQ multiplex PCR; the TCRdb copy retains only in-frame clones and omits some. The sample has over 25,000 clones; 92% are singletons. The material was PBMCs, obtained at tuberculosis diagnosis. These receptors originate from an adult with tuberculosis. Some clones in this sample may be carry-over from other donors' samples. Each CDR3 is given with its conserved first and last residue. D genes are given only for firm matches. Clone sizes are given selectively: once, few, many, or a class where the clone is expanded.

V: TRBV9
J: TRBJ1-3
size: NA
length: 14
D: TRBD1
CDR3: CASSPRTGGNTIYF
DNA: TGTGCCAGCAGCCCCCGGACAGGGGGAAACACCATATATTTT

V: TRBV11-2
J: TRBJ1-1
size: NA
length: 17
D: TRBD1
CDR3: CASSLVAGTGGRTEAFF
DNA: TGTGCCAGCAGCTTAGTTGCCGGGACAGGGGGCAGGACTGAAGCTTTCTTT

V: TRBV10-2
J: TRBJ1-2
size: once
length: 14
D: NA
CDR3: CASSESHRDYGYTF
DNA: TGCGCCAGCAGTGAGTCTCACAGGGACTATGGCTACACCTTC

V: TRBV14
J: TRBJ1-2
size: NA
length: 16
D: TRBD1
CDR3: CASSQIQGALDYGYTF
DNA: TGTGCCAGCAGCCAAATACAGGGGGCGTTGGACTATGGCTACACCTTC

V: TRBV5-1
J: TRBJ1-1
size: NA
length: 13
D: NA
CDR3: CASSFSRNTEAFF
DNA: TGCGCCAGCAGCTTTTCCAGGAACACTGAAGCTTTCTTT

V: TRBV2
J: TRBJ2-3
size: NA
length: 15
D: NA
CDR3: CASDLLATATDTQYF
DNA: TGTGCCAGCGACCTACTAGCTACTGCCACAGATACGCAGTATTTT

V: TRBV6-5
J: TRBJ1-2
size: NA
length: 14
D: NA
CDR3: CASRQGPANYGYTF
DNA: TGTGCCAGCAGACAGGGACCGGCTAACTATGGCTACACCTTC

V: TRBV7-6
J: TRBJ2-7
size: once
length: 15
D: TRBD1
CDR3: CASSSGQGSAYEQYF
DNA: TGTGCCAGCAGCTCGGGACAGGGGAGCGCTTACGAGCAGTACTTC

V: TRBV5-6
J: TRBJ2-5
size: NA
length: 16
D: NA
CDR3: CASSQSTGGVQETQYF
DNA: TGTGCCAGCAGCCAGAGCACAGGGGGGGTCCAAGAGACCCAGTACTTC

V: TRBV5-1
J: TRBJ1-2
size: NA
length: 16
D: TRBD1
CDR3: CASNRGLGQLNYGYTF
DNA: TGCGCCAGCAATCGAGGTCTGGGACAGCTTAACTATGGCTACACCTTC

V: TRBV19
J: TRBJ1-2
size: NA
length: 15
D: TRBD1
CDR3: CASSRRQGAGYGYTF
DNA: TGTGCCAGTAGTCGCCGACAGGGGGCTGGCTATGGCTACACCTTC

V: TRBV20-1
J: TRBJ1-2
size: NA
length: 11
D: NA
CDR3: CSASPRGGYTF
DNA: TGCAGTGCTTCCCCTCGGGGGGGCTACACCTTC

V: TRBV6-4
J: TRBJ1-6
size: NA
length: 15
D: NA
CDR3: CASSDSIAGNSPLHF
DNA: TGTGCCAGCAGTGACTCGATAGCAGGGAACTCACCCCTCCACTTT

V: TRBV19
J: TRBJ2-1
size: NA
length: 12
D: TRBD2
CDR3: CASGTRGNEQFF
DNA: TGTGCCTCCGGGACTAGGGGCAATGAGCAGTTCTTC

V: TRBV10-3
J: TRBJ2-2
size: NA
length: 13
D: NA
CDR3: CAIIDIDTGELFF
DNA: TGTGCCATCATCGACATTGACACCGGGGAGCTGTTTTTT

V: TRBV9
J: TRBJ1-6
size: few
length: 15
D: NA
CDR3: CASSPGSGKNSPLHF
DNA: TGTGCCAGCAGCCCAGGCTCAGGGAAGAATTCACCCCTCCACTTT

V: TRBV27
J: TRBJ2-1
size: NA
length: 14
D: NA
CDR3: CASSSLAAYNEQFF
DNA: TGTGCCAGCAGTTCCCTGGCAGCCTACAATGAGCAGTTCTTC